The following is a TCR beta chain sequence with its context. The germline gives CDR1 MDHEN, CDR2 SYDVKM. The CDR3 has 13 amino acids. V lost 5 bases to trimming and J lost 4 bases; unmatched junction nucleotides: 1. Here immunoSEQ multiplex PCR was the method, and the copy in TCRdb shows in-frame clones only, minus some. The repertoire holds 110,000 or so clones, 86% seen once, with 4% in the top ten. The sample comes from a study of cytomegalovirus exposure and HLA in healthy donors. Overall study context: The roughly 110 validation repertoires matched the roughly 700 first-cohort repertoires in platform, a later analysis reported.

The clonotype comes from a woman in her late teens or twenties in good health and CMV-seropositive. V is TRBV28 and J is TRBJ1-2; TRBD1 matches 10 bases. The sample was PBMCs. The CDR3 loop reads CASSRDRGYGYTF. CDR3 nucleotide sequence: TGTGCCAGCAGTAGGGACAGGGGCTATGGCTACACCTTC.